The clone carrying this T cell receptor (beta chain) was counted only a few times. V lost 7 bases and J lost 7, with 14 bases in between. This CDR3 has 13 amino acids. Germline-derived CDR1 and CDR2 are MNHNY and SVGAGI (reference sequence). This record belongs to a study of T cell responses to AZD1222 COVID-19 vaccine. Clones were read by immunoSEQ multiplex PCR, and TCRdb kept only the in-frame ones, dropping some. Counted here are 150,000 to 180,000 clones, roughly 90% occurring once; the ten biggest clones make up approximately 17%. The gene calls are TRBV6-6 and TRBJ2-1; maybe TRBD2 (5 bases). This TCR derives from an adult in good health. Here the sequenced sample was peripheral blood, taken on day 0 of AZD1222 vaccination. The CDR3 coding sequence is TGTGCCAGCATATTAGGAGGAGCGAATGAGCAGTTCTTC. As protein: CASILGGANEQFF.